These T cell receptor beta chains were read from a single sample in a study of blood T cells in healthy people across ages. TCRdb reprocessed the 5' RACE reads via MiXCR and lists one record per CDR3 protein. This sample yields some 790,000 distinct CDR3 sequences, of which 29% are seen a single time; around 15% belongs to the top ten. Sequencing was carried out using blood. The receptors shown here come from a woman over 75 in good health. Each CDR3 is given with its conserved first and last residue. A D gene is named only where the DNA matches it firmly. Size is omitted from some rows. Given values are once, few, many or a class for expanded clones.

TRBV7-9	many	15	TRBJ1-2	.	CASSSTRTGLYGYTF	TGTGCCAGCAGCTCGACTCGGACGGGTCTATATGGCTACACCTTC
TRBV15	few	15	TRBJ2-3	TRBD1	CATSRQGARTDTQYF	TGTGCCACCAGCAGGCAGGGGGCTAGGACAGATACGCAGTATTTT
TRBV20-1	many	14	TRBJ1-2	.	CSARERGANYGYTF	TGCAGTGCTAGAGAGCGGGGGGCAAACTATGGCTACACCTTC
TRBV28	many	13	TRBJ2-7	TRBD1	CASRTGARGEQYF	TGTGCCAGCAGAACAGGGGCTAGGGGGGAGCAGTACTTC
TRBV12-3/TRBV12-4	many	14	TRBJ2-3	.	CASSMTGREDTQYF	TGTGCCAGCAGTATGACGGGCCGCGAAGATACGCAGTATTTT
TRBV24-1	many	13	TRBJ1-5	.	CATGEDGNQPQHF	TGTGCCACCGGGGAGGACGGAAATCAGCCCCAGCATTTT
TRBV12-3/TRBV12-4	.	12	TRBJ1-1	.	CASSLGGWEAFF	TGTGCCAGCAGTTTAGGGGGGTGGGAAGCTTTCTTT
TRBV29-1	many	13	TRBJ1-1	TRBD1	CSHKRQGNTEAFF	TGCAGCCATAAACGACAGGGGAACACTGAAGCTTTCTTT
TRBV4-1	many	16	TRBJ2-5	TRBD1	CASSQGRDRAGETQYF	TGCGCCAGCAGCCAAGGACGGGACAGGGCGGGAGAGACCCAGTACTTC
TRBV4-2	.	16	TRBJ2-3	TRBD2	CASSQELAVDTDTQYF	TGTGCCAGCAGCCAAGAGCTAGCGGTTGATACAGATACGCAGTATTTT
TRBV5-1	many	15	TRBJ2-5	TRBD2	CASSSSGTSSETQYF	TGCGCCAGCAGTTCCTCCGGGACTAGCAGCGAGACCCAGTACTTC
TRBV4-3	many	16	TRBJ2-7	.	CASSQDNDGSSYEQYF	TGCGCCAGCAGCCAAGATAACGACGGAAGCTCCTACGAGCAGTACTTC
TRBV7-6	.	16	TRBJ2-5	TRBD2	CASSLGGGGSGETQYF	TGTGCCAGCAGCTTAGGTGGCGGGGGGAGCGGGGAGACCCAGTACTTC
TRBV12-3/TRBV12-4	many	14	TRBJ1-1	TRBD1	CASKRQGINTEAFF	TGTGCCAGCAAACGACAGGGGATTAACACTGAAGCTTTCTTT
TRBV7-2	.	14	TRBJ2-3	.	CASSLLSATDTQYF	TGTGCCAGCAGCCTCCTATCGGCCACAGATACGCAGTATTTT